This T cell receptor (beta chain) originates from a study of post-analysis software for immune sequencing data. Study results and caveats: Under the F measure, samples that were prepared in one batch clustered strongly together. About five TRBV segments, including TRBV5-6, TRBV5-1 and TRBV20-1, were more frequent in patients than controls. Controls' normalized Chao1 diversity significantly exceeded that of multiple sclerosis patients.

With respect to this clonotype: Its antigen is undetermined.

The authors incorporated unique molecular identifiers into the TCR beta cDNA libraries. The source material, 1 to 10 million T cells, gave rise to roughly 0.5 million cDNA molecules. A single record per CDR3 protein comes from TCRdb applying MiXCR to the PCR reads. The data contain fewer than 850,000 distinct CDR3 sequences, 30% of them singletons. Germline values: CDR1 MDHEN, CDR2 SYDVKM. The CDR3 totals 16 residues. V lost 6 bases and J lost 6, with 21 bases in between. The sequence derives from a girl between 5 and 17 years old with multiple sclerosis. J is TRBJ1-5 and V is TRBV28; D is possibly TRBD1 (5 bases). The material sequenced was blood. CDR3 DNA sequence: TGTGCCAGCAGCAAGGGACGGCTGGGGGGGGTTCAGCCCCAGCATTTT. Residues: CASSKGRLGGVQPQHF.